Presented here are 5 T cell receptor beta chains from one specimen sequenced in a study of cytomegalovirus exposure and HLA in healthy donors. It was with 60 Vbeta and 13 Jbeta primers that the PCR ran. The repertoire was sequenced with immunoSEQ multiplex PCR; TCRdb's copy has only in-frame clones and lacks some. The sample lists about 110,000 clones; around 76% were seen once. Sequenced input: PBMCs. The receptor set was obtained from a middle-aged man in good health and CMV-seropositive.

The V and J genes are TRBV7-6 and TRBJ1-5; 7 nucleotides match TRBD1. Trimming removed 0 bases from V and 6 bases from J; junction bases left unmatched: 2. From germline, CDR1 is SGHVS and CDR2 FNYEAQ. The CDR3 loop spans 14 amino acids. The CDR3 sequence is CASSLAGGSQPQHF. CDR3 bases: TGTGCCAGCAGCTTAGCAGGGGGCAGTCAGCCCCAGCATTTT.

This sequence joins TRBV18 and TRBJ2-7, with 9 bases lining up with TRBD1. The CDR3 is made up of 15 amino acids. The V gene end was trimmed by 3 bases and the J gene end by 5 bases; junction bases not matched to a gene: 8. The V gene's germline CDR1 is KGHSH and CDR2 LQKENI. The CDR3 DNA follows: TGTGCCAGCTCACCCTCACAGGGGGCAATCCACGAGCAGTACTTC. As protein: CASSPSQGAIHEQYF.

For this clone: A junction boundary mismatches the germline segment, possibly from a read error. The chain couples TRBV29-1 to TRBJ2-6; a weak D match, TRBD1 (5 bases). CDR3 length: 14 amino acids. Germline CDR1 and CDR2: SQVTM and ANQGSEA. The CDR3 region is CSVEVDGGANGLTF. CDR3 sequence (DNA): TGCAGCGTTGAGGTGGACGGTGGGGCCAACGGCCTGACTTTC.

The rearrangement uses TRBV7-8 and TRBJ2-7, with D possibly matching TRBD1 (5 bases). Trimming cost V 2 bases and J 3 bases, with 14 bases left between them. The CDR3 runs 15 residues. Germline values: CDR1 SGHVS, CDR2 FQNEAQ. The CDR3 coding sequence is TGTGCCAGCAGCTTATTGGGGCAAGCACACTACGAGCAGTACTTC. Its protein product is CASSLLGQAHYEQYF.

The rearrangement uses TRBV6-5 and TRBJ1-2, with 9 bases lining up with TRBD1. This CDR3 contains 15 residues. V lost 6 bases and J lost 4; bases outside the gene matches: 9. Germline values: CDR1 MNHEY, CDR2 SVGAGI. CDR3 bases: TGTGCCAGCAGGAGAACCGGGACAGGGACCTATGGCTACACCTTC. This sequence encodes CASRRTGTGTYGYTF.